This T cell receptor beta chain derives from a study of T cell responses to AZD1222 COVID-19 vaccine. V was clipped by 2 bases and J by 8 bases, with 19 bases between them. The CDR3 loop spans 15 amino acids. Germline loops: CDR1 SGHDT, CDR2 YYEEEE. On this clone: As yet, its antigen is unknown.

Produced via immunoSEQ multiplex PCR; TCRdb's table is partial and in-frame only. The sample yields roughly 150,000 clones, over 80% seen once. Study findings and constraints: Increased Spike-specific TCR breadth and depth were observed after two AZD1222 doses. Just a handful of people given AZD1222 tested seropositive at baseline. Clonal diversity may have been underestimated in mostly white British donors.

V gene TRBV5-6 combines with J gene TRBJ1-2; TRBD1 is a possible D gene (6 bases). The sequencing here drew on peripheral blood, taken 28 days after the second AZD1222 dose. The receptor comes from an adult who received the AZD1222 COVID-19 vaccine. CDR3 coding DNA: TGTGCCAGCAGCTTCGGTCAATTGGAGGGGACAGGCTACACCTTC. This encodes CASSFGQLEGTGYTF.